Listed below are T cell receptor beta chains from one sample, sequenced in a study of blood T cell repertoires in COVID-19. The repertoire was sequenced with immunoSEQ multiplex PCR; TCRdb's copy has only in-frame clones and lacks some. The sample holds around 480,000 clones, roughly 90% seen once. The specimen sequenced was PBMCs or T cells enriched from blood (not recorded which). Every receptor here comes from a woman aged 18-35 years who had recovered from COVID-19. Each CDR3 is given with its conserved first and last residue. Fields, in order: D gene, V gene, J gene, clone size, CDR3 protein, CDR3 DNA. D genes are given only for firm matches. A clone size is listed for some rows: how often the clone was seen (once, few, many), or a class if it is expanded.

d_call: NA
v_call: TRBV30
j_call: TRBJ1-1
clone_size: NA
cdr3_aa: CACTGSVVNTEAFF
cdr3_nt: TGTGCCTGTACAGGGTCGGTGGTGAACACTGAAGCTTTCTTT

d_call: TRBD1
v_call: TRBV28
j_call: TRBJ2-7
clone_size: NA
cdr3_aa: CASSGRQGSSYEQYF
cdr3_nt: TGTGCCAGCAGCGGCCGACAGGGTAGCTCCTACGAGCAGTACTTC

d_call: TRBD2
v_call: TRBV27
j_call: TRBJ2-3
clone_size: once
cdr3_aa: CASSFRSGGSTDTQYF
cdr3_nt: TGTGCCAGCAGTTTCCGTAGCGGGGGGTCCACAGATACGCAGTATTTT

d_call: TRBD1
v_call: TRBV5-1
j_call: TRBJ1-1
clone_size: NA
cdr3_aa: CASSDPQGADTEAFF
cdr3_nt: TGCGCCAGCAGCGACCCCCAGGGGGCAGACACTGAAGCTTTCTTT

d_call: TRBD1
v_call: TRBV5-6
j_call: TRBJ1-2
clone_size: once
cdr3_aa: CASSLNGQGTFNYGYTF
cdr3_nt: TGTGCCAGCAGCTTGAACGGACAGGGGACCTTTAACTATGGCTACACCTTC

d_call: TRBD1
v_call: TRBV7-9
j_call: TRBJ1-3
clone_size: few
cdr3_aa: CASSLHLGQASSGNTIYF
cdr3_nt: TGTGCCAGCAGCTTACATTTAGGACAGGCGTCCTCTGGAAACACCATATATTTT

d_call: NA
v_call: TRBV11-2
j_call: TRBJ2-5
clone_size: NA
cdr3_aa: CASSKIDYQETQYF
cdr3_nt: TGTGCCAGCAGCAAAATCGACTATCAAGAGACCCAGTACTTC

d_call: TRBD1
v_call: TRBV7-2
j_call: TRBJ1-1
clone_size: NA
cdr3_aa: CASRLRVGTGDGEAFF
cdr3_nt: TGTGCCAGCAGACTAAGGGTGGGGACAGGGGACGGGGAAGCTTTCTTT

d_call: TRBD1
v_call: TRBV10-3
j_call: TRBJ1-2
clone_size: NA
cdr3_aa: CAISESGGGSYGYTF
cdr3_nt: TGTGCCATCAGTGAGTCAGGGGGCGGCAGCTATGGCTACACCTTC

d_call: NA
v_call: TRBV28
j_call: TRBJ2-7
clone_size: NA
cdr3_aa: CASSPGQPFSYEQYF
cdr3_nt: TGTGCCAGCAGTCCTGGACAGCCCTTCTCCTACGAGCAGTACTTC

d_call: NA
v_call: TRBV2
j_call: TRBJ2-3
clone_size: few
cdr3_aa: CASRTDRAYTDTQYF
cdr3_nt: TGTGCCAGCAGGACGGACAGAGCCTACACAGATACGCAGTATTTT

d_call: NA
v_call: TRBV2
j_call: TRBJ2-3
clone_size: NA
cdr3_aa: CASNRGGGAVDTQYF
cdr3_nt: TGTGCCAGCAATCGAGGCGGGGGCGCTGTGGATACGCAGTATTTT

d_call: TRBD1
v_call: TRBV30
j_call: TRBJ2-1
clone_size: few
cdr3_aa: CAWGTDYNEQFF
cdr3_nt: TGTGCCTGGGGGACAGACTACAATGAGCAGTTCTTC

d_call: NA
v_call: TRBV28
j_call: TRBJ1-1
clone_size: NA
cdr3_aa: CASSFSRGEAFF
cdr3_nt: TGTGCCAGCAGTTTTTCGCGTGGTGAAGCTTTCTTT

d_call: NA
v_call: TRBV3-1/TRBV3-2
j_call: TRBJ1-4
clone_size: NA
cdr3_aa: CASSQGAINEKLFF
cdr3_nt: TGTGCCAGCAGCCAGGGGGCAATAAATGAAAAACTGTTTTTT

d_call: TRBD2
v_call: TRBV7-2
j_call: TRBJ2-3
clone_size: NA
cdr3_aa: CASSLAWTSGDTQYF
cdr3_nt: TGTGCCAGCAGCTTAGCCTGGACTAGCGGAGATACGCAGTATTTT

d_call: NA
v_call: TRBV18
j_call: TRBJ1-2
clone_size: NA
cdr3_aa: CASSPQGRDHYGYTF
cdr3_nt: TGTGCCAGCTCACCCCAGGGTAGGGATCACTATGGCTACACCTTC

d_call: NA
v_call: TRBV30
j_call: TRBJ1-2
clone_size: NA
cdr3_aa: CAWSVTGYAYGYTF
cdr3_nt: TGTGCCTGGAGTGTAACCGGGTACGCCTATGGCTACACCTTC

d_call: NA
v_call: TRBV2
j_call: TRBJ1-2
clone_size: few
cdr3_aa: CASKGTEDNYGYTF
cdr3_nt: TGTGCCAGCAAGGGAACGGAGGATAACTATGGCTACACCTTC

d_call: NA
v_call: TRBV30
j_call: TRBJ1-5
clone_size: NA
cdr3_aa: CAWSAAGAQHF
cdr3_nt: TGTGCCTGGAGTGCGGCGGGGGCCCAGCATTTT

d_call: TRBD1
v_call: TRBV7-9
j_call: TRBJ1-2
clone_size: NA
cdr3_aa: CASSLDRVWYGYTF
cdr3_nt: TGTGCCAGCAGCTTGGACAGGGTTTGGTATGGCTACACCTTC

d_call: TRBD1
v_call: TRBV28
j_call: TRBJ1-2
clone_size: NA
cdr3_aa: CASSRQGWLFPNYGYTF
cdr3_nt: TGTGCCAGCAGTCGACAGGGGTGGCTCTTTCCTAACTATGGCTACACCTTC

d_call: TRBD1
v_call: TRBV7-9
j_call: TRBJ2-7
clone_size: NA
cdr3_aa: CASSLEQGIEQYF
cdr3_nt: TGTGCCAGCAGCTTGGAACAGGGGATCGAGCAGTACTTC

d_call: NA
v_call: TRBV5-1
j_call: TRBJ1-2
clone_size: few
cdr3_aa: CASSLEAGLNPSYGYTF
cdr3_nt: TGCGCCAGCAGCTTGGAGGCAGGGTTGAATCCCAGCTATGGCTACACCTTC

d_call: TRBD1
v_call: TRBV5-1
j_call: TRBJ2-1
clone_size: NA
cdr3_aa: CASSLEGRGNEQFF
cdr3_nt: TGCGCCAGCAGCTTGGAGGGCAGGGGGAATGAGCAGTTCTTC

d_call: NA
v_call: TRBV5-4
j_call: TRBJ1-2
clone_size: once
cdr3_aa: CASSLAPGYGYTF
cdr3_nt: TGTGCCAGCAGCTTGGCCCCGGGGTATGGCTACACCTTC

d_call: TRBD1
v_call: TRBV6-5
j_call: TRBJ2-7
clone_size: NA
cdr3_aa: CASSYPRTGKNEQYF
cdr3_nt: TGTGCCAGCAGTTACCCGAGGACAGGGAAGAACGAGCAGTACTTC

d_call: NA
v_call: TRBV3-1/TRBV3-2
j_call: TRBJ2-3
clone_size: NA
cdr3_aa: CASSPGSGVSADTQYF
cdr3_nt: TGTGCCAGCAGCCCAGGATCAGGGGTTAGCGCAGATACGCAGTATTTT

d_call: NA
v_call: TRBV4-1
j_call: TRBJ1-3
clone_size: NA
cdr3_aa: CASSQDEEATGNTIYF
cdr3_nt: TGCGCCAGCAGCCAAGACGAAGAGGCCACTGGAAACACCATATATTTT

d_call: NA
v_call: TRBV6-5
j_call: TRBJ1-6
clone_size: NA
cdr3_aa: CASSYGGGGGSPLHF
cdr3_nt: TGTGCCAGCAGTTACGGCGGCGGCGGGGGATCACCCCTCCACTTT

d_call: TRBD1
v_call: TRBV20-1
j_call: TRBJ1-2
clone_size: NA
cdr3_aa: CSASEGAGGYTF
cdr3_nt: TGCAGTGCTAGTGAGGGGGCAGGTGGCTACACCTTC

d_call: TRBD2
v_call: TRBV7-2
j_call: TRBJ2-1
clone_size: NA
cdr3_aa: CASSFRVAGDPLNEQFF
cdr3_nt: TGTGCCAGCAGCTTCAGGGTAGCGGGGGACCCCCTCAATGAGCAGTTCTTC

d_call: TRBD2
v_call: TRBV5-6
j_call: TRBJ2-7
clone_size: many
cdr3_aa: CASSFLAGDLYEQYF
cdr3_nt: TGTGCCAGCAGCTTCCTAGCGGGGGACCTCTACGAGCAGTACTTC

d_call: TRBD1
v_call: TRBV19
j_call: TRBJ1-5
clone_size: NA
cdr3_aa: CASSAGTAMRAQHF
cdr3_nt: TGTGCCAGTAGTGCTGGGACAGCTATGAGAGCCCAGCATTTT

d_call: NA
v_call: TRBV21-1
j_call: TRBJ2-7
clone_size: NA
cdr3_aa: CASSTVEGRVYEQYF
cdr3_nt: TGTGCCAGCAGCACCGTTGAGGGGAGGGTTTACGAGCAGTACTTC

d_call: TRBD1
v_call: TRBV3-1/TRBV3-2
j_call: TRBJ1-1
clone_size: NA
cdr3_aa: CASSPDSGQDNTEAFF
cdr3_nt: TGTGCCAGCAGCCCTGATAGTGGACAGGACAATACTGAAGCTTTCTTT

d_call: TRBD1
v_call: TRBV27
j_call: TRBJ2-3
clone_size: NA
cdr3_aa: CASSRQGFTDTQYF
cdr3_nt: TGTGCCAGCAGTAGACAGGGGTTCACAGATACGCAGTATTTT

d_call: NA
v_call: TRBV28
j_call: TRBJ1-5
clone_size: NA
cdr3_aa: CASSNQGVDQPQHF
cdr3_nt: TGTGCCAGCAGCAATCAGGGTGTAGATCAGCCCCAGCATTTT

d_call: NA
v_call: TRBV6-4
j_call: TRBJ1-1
clone_size: once
cdr3_aa: CASSMEGDTEAFF
cdr3_nt: TGTGCCAGCAGCATGGAGGGAGACACTGAAGCTTTCTTT

d_call: TRBD1
v_call: TRBV4-1
j_call: TRBJ1-5
clone_size: NA
cdr3_aa: CASRVGQGHHQPQHF
cdr3_nt: TGCGCCAGCAGGGTAGGACAGGGGCACCATCAGCCCCAGCATTTT

d_call: TRBD1
v_call: TRBV2
j_call: TRBJ1-4
clone_size: NA
cdr3_aa: CASSPDRDHEKLFF
cdr3_nt: TGTGCCAGCAGTCCGGACAGGGATCATGAAAAACTGTTTTTT

d_call: NA
v_call: TRBV25-1
j_call: TRBJ1-4
clone_size: NA
cdr3_aa: CASSEAGVFEKLFF
cdr3_nt: TGTGCCAGCAGTGAAGCGGGGGTTTTTGAAAAACTGTTTTTT

d_call: NA
v_call: TRBV27
j_call: TRBJ1-2
clone_size: NA
cdr3_aa: CASSLSRDFNYGYTF
cdr3_nt: TGTGCCAGCAGTTTGTCCAGGGACTTTAACTATGGCTACACCTTC

d_call: NA
v_call: TRBV7-9
j_call: TRBJ1-2
clone_size: NA
cdr3_aa: CASSLGNRGEGYGYTF
cdr3_nt: TGTGCCAGCAGCTTAGGAAACCGGGGGGAGGGCTATGGCTACACCTTC

d_call: TRBD1
v_call: TRBV28
j_call: TRBJ1-5
clone_size: few
cdr3_aa: CASSFPFGQGVKPQHF
cdr3_nt: TGTGCCAGCAGTTTTCCTTTTGGACAGGGGGTCAAGCCCCAGCATTTT

d_call: NA
v_call: TRBV5-4
j_call: TRBJ2-2
clone_size: few
cdr3_aa: CASSLGRVETGELFF
cdr3_nt: TGTGCCAGCAGCTTGGGGCGGGTGGAAACCGGGGAGCTGTTTTTT

d_call: TRBD1
v_call: TRBV7-2
j_call: TRBJ1-2
clone_size: NA
cdr3_aa: CASSLDRTGRGYGYTF
cdr3_nt: TGTGCCAGCAGCTTAGATCGGACAGGGAGAGGCTATGGCTACACCTTC

d_call: TRBD1
v_call: TRBV5-1
j_call: TRBJ1-2
clone_size: NA
cdr3_aa: CASSLDGQGNYGYTF
cdr3_nt: TGCGCCAGCAGCTTGGACGGACAGGGGAACTATGGCTACACCTTC

d_call: NA
v_call: TRBV14
j_call: TRBJ1-1
clone_size: once
cdr3_aa: CASSQGVGRVNTEAFF
cdr3_nt: TGTGCCAGCAGCCAAGGGGTAGGCAGGGTGAACACTGAAGCTTTCTTT

d_call: NA
v_call: TRBV6-5
j_call: TRBJ1-2
clone_size: NA
cdr3_aa: CASSYDRRTFNYGYTF
cdr3_nt: TGTGCCAGCAGTTACGACCGGCGGACTTTTAACTATGGCTACACCTTC

d_call: TRBD1
v_call: TRBV5-1
j_call: TRBJ1-2
clone_size: NA
cdr3_aa: CASSLGGGTGYGYTF
cdr3_nt: TGCGCCAGCAGCTTAGGAGGGGGCACTGGTTATGGCTACACCTTC

d_call: TRBD1
v_call: TRBV6-5
j_call: TRBJ1-1
clone_size: NA
cdr3_aa: CAASPGTGEITEAFF
cdr3_nt: TGTGCCGCCTCACCAGGGACAGGCGAGATCACTGAAGCTTTCTTT

d_call: NA
v_call: TRBV6-5
j_call: TRBJ2-1
clone_size: NA
cdr3_aa: CASSSLTATYNEQFF
cdr3_nt: TGTGCCAGCAGTTCCCTCACCGCGACCTACAATGAGCAGTTCTTC